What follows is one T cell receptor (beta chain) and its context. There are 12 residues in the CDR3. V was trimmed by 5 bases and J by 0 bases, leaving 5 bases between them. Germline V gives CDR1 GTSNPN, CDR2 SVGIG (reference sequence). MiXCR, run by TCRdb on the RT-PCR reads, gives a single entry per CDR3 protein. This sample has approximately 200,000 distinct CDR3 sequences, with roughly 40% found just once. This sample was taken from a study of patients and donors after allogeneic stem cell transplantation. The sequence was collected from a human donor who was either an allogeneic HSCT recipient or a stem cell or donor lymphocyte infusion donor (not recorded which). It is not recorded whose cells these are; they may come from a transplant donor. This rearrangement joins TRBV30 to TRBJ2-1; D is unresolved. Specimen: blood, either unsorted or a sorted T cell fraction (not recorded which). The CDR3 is CAWEDSYNEQFF. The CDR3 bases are TGTGCCTGGGAGGACTCCTACAATGAGCAGTTCTTC.